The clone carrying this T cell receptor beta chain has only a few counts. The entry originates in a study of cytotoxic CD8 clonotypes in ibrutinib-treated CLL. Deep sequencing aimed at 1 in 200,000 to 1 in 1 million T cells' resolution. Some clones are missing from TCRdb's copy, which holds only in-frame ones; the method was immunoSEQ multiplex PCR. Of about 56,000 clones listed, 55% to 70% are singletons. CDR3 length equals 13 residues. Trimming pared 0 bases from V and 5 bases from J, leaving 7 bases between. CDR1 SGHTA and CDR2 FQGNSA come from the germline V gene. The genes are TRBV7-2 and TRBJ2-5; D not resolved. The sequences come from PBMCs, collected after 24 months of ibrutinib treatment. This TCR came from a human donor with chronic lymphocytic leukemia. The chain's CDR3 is CASSLAVRETQYF. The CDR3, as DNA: TGTGCCAGCAGCTTAGCGGTTAGGGAGACCCAGTACTTC.